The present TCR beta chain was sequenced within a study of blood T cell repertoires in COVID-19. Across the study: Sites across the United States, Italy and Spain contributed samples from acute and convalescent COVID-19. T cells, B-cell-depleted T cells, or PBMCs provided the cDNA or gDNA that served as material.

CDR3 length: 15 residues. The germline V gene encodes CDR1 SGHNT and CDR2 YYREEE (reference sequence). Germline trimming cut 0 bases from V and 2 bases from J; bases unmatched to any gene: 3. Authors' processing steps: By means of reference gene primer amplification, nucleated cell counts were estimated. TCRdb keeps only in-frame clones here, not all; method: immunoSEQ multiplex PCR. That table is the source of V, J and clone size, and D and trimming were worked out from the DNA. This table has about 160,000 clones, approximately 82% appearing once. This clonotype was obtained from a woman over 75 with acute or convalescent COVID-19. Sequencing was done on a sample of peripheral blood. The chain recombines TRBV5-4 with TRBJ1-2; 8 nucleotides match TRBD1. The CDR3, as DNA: TGTGCCAGCAGCTTGGCGGACAGGGTGAACTATGGCTACACCTTC. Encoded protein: CASSLADRVNYGYTF. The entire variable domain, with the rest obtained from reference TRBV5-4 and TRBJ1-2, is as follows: ETGVTQSPTHLIKTRGQQVTLRCSSQSGHNTVSWYQQALGQGPQFIFQYYREEENGRGNFPPRFSGLQFPNYSSELNVNALELDDSALYLCASSLADRVNYGYTFGSGTRLTVV.